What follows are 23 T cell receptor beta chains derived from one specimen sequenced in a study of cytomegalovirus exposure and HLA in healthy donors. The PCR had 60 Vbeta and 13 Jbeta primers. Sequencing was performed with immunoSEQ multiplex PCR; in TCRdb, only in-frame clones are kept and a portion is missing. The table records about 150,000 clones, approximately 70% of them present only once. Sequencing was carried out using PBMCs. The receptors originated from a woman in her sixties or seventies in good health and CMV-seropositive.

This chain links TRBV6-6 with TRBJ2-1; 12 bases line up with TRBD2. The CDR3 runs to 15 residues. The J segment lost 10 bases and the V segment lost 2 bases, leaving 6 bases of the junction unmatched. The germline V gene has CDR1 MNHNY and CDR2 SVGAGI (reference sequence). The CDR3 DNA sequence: TGTGCCAGCAGTTACGCTAGCGGGAGGGCCGTGGAGCAGTTCTTC. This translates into CASSYASGRAVEQFF.

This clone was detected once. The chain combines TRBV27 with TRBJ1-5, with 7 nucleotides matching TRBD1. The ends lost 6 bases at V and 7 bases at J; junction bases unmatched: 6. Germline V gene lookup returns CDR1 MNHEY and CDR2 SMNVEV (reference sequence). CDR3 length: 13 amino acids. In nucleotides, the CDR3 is TGTGCCAGCAGCGACAGGGTGGGGCAGCCCCAGCATTTT. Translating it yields CASSDRVGQPQHF.

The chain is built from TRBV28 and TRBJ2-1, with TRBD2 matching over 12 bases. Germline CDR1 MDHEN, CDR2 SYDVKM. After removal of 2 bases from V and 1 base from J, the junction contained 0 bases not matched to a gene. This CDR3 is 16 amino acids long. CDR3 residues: CASSLGTSGSYNEQFF. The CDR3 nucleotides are TGTGCCAGCAGTTTAGGGACTAGCGGGTCCTACAATGAGCAGTTCTTC.

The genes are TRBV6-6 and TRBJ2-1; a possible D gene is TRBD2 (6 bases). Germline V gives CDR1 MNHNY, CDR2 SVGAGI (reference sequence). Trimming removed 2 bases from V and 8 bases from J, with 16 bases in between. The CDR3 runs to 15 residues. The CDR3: CASSYDGTPSYEQFF. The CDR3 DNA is TGTGCCAGCAGTTACGACGGGACTCCCTCGTATGAGCAGTTCTTC.

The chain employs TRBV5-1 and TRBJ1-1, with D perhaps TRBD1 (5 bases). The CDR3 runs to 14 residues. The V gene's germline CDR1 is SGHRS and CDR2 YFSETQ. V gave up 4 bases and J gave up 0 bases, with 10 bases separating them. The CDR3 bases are TGCGCCAGCAGCCCGACAGCGATGAACACTGAAGCTTTCTTT. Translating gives CASSPTAMNTEAFF.

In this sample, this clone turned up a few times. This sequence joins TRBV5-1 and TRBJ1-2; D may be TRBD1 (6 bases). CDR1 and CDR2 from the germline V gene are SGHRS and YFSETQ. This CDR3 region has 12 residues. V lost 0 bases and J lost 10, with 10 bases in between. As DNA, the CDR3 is TGCGCCAGCAGCTTGGGGCAGGGGAACTACACCTTC. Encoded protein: CASSLGQGNYTF.

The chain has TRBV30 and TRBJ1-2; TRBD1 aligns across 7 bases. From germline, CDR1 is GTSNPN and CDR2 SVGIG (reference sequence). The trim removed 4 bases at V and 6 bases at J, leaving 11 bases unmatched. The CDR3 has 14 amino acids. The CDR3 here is CAWKRQGGTDGYTF. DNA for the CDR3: TGTGCCTGGAAGAGGCAGGGGGGTACGGATGGCTACACCTTC.

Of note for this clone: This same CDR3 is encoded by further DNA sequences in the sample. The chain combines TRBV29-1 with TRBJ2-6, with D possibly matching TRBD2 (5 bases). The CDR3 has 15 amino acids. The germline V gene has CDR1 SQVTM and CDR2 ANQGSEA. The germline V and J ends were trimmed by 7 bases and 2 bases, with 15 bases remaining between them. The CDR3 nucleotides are TGCAGCGCCCATCTGGCCGGGGCTGGGGCCAACGTCCTGACTTTC. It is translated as CSAHLAGAGANVLTF.

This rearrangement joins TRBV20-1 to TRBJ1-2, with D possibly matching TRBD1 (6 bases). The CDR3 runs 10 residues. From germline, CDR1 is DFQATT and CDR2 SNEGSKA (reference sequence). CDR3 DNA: TGCGGAGGACAGAACTATGGCTACACCTTC. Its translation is CGGQNYGYTF.

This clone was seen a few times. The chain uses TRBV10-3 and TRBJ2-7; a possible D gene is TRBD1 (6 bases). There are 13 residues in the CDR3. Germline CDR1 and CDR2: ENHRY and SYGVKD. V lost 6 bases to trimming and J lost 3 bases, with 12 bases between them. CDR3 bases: TGTGCCATCAGGGGGGACAAGAACTACGAGCAGTACTTC. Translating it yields CAIRGDKNYEQYF.

The CDR3 loop is CASGDRVVSGELFF. The CDR3 DNA follows: TGTGCCAGTGGAGACAGGGTGGTTTCCGGGGAGCTGTTTTTT. The chain joins TRBV19 to TRBJ2-2; 7 positions match TRBD1. CDR1 is LNHDA, CDR2 SQIVND, per germline (reference sequence). V lost 8 bases and J lost 6; bases outside the gene matches: 9. The CDR3 length is 14 residues.

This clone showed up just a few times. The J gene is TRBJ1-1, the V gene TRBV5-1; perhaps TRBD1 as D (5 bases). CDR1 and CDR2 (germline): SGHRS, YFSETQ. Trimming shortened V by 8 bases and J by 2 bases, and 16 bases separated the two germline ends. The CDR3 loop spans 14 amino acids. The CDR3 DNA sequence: TGCGCCAGTCAGTCCACAGGTTCTAACACTGAAGCTTTCTTT. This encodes CASQSTGSNTEAFF.

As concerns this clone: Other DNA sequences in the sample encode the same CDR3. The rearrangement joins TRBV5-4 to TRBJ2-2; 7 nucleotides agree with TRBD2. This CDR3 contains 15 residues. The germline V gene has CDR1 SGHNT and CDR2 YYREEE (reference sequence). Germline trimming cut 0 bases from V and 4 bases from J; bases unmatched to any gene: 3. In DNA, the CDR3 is TGTGCCAGCAGCTTGGCGCGGGAGACCACCGGGGAGCTGTTTTTT. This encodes CASSLARETTGELFF. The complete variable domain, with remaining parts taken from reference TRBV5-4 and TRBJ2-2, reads ETGVTQSPTHLIKTRGQQVTLRCSSQSGHNTVSWYQQALGQGPQFIFQYYREEENGRGNFPPRFSGLQFPNYSSELNVNALELDDSALYLCASSLARETTGELFFGEGSRLTVL.

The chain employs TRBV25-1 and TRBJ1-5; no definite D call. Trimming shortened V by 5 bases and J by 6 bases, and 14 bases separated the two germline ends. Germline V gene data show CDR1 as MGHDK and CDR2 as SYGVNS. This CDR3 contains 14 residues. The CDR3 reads CASSLPGAGQPQHF. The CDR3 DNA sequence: TGTGCCAGCAGTCTCCCGGGCGCGGGTCAGCCCCAGCATTTT.

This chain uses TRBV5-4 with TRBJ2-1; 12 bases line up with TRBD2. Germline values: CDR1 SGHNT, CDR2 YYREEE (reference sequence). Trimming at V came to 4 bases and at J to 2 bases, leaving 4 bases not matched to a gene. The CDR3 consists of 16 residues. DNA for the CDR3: TGTGCCAGCAGCCCGGGACTAGCGGGTACCTACAATGAGCAGTTCTTC. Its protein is CASSPGLAGTYNEQFF.

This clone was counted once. CDR3 loop: CASSALGGGSETQYF. The CDR3 DNA is TGTGCCAGCAGTGCCCTAGGGGGGGGCTCAGAGACCCAGTACTTC. The chain uses TRBV2 and TRBJ2-5, with a tentative D call TRBD2 (7 bases). CDR1 and CDR2 from the germline V gene are SNHLY and FYNNEI. Trimming removed 4 bases at V and 4 bases at J, with 16 bases between. The CDR3 contains 15 residues.

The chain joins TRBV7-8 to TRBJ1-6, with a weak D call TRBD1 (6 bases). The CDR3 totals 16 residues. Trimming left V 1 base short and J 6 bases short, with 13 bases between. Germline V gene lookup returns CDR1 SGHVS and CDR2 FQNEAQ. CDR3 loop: CASSLGPGVVNSPLHF. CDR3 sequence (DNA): TGTGCCAGCAGCTTAGGGCCAGGGGTGGTTAATTCACCCCTCCACTTT.

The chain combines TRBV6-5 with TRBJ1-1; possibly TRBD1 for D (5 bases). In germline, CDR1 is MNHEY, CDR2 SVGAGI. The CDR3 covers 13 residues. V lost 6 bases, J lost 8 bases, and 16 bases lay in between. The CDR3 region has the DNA TGTGCCAGCAGAAACCCGGGGGGAGGCGAAGCTTTCTTT. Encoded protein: CASRNPGGGEAFF.

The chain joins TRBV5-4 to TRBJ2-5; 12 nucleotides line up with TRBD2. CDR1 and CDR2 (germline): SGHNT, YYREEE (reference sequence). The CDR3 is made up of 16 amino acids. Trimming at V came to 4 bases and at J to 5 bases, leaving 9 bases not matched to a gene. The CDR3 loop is CASSPRTSGMMETQYF. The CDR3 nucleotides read TGTGCCAGCAGCCCCAGGACTAGCGGGATGATGGAGACCCAGTACTTC.

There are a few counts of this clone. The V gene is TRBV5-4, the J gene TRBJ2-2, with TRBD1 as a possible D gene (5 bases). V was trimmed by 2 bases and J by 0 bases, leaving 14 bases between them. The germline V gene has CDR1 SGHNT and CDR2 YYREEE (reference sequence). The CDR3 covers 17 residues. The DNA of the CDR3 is TGTGCCAGCAGCTTAGGCCGTGACAGATCGAACACCGGGGAGCTGTTTTTT. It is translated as CASSLGRDRSNTGELFF.

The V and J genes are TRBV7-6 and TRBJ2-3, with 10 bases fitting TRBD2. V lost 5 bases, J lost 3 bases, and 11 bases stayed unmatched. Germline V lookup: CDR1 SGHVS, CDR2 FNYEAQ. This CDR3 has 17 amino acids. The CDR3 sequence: CASSPSSGRGGTDTQYF. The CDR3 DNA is TGTGCCAGCAGCCCTTCTAGCGGGAGAGGTGGGACAGATACGCAGTATTTT.

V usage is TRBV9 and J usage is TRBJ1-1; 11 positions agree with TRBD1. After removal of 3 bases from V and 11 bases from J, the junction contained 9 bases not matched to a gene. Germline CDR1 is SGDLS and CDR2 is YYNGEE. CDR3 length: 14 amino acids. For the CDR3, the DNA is TGTGCCAGCAGCGCGGGACAGGGGGACTACTCGGCTTTCTTT. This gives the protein CASSAGQGDYSAFF.

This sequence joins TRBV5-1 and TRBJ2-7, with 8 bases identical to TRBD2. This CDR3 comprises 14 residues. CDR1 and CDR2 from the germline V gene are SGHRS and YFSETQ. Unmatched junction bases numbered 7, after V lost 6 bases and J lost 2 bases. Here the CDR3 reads CASNPTSGTYEQYF. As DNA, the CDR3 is TGCGCCAGCAACCCCACTAGCGGTACCTACGAGCAGTACTTC.